Listed here is a single TCR beta chain. Its antigen is as yet unknown. The data were obtained in a study of breast tumors, draining lymph nodes, adjacent tissues. Breast cancer patients provided tissue from their axillary draining lymph nodes. The CDR3 sequence is 18 residues long. Losses at the gene ends were 4 bases for V and 5 bases for J; bases not matched to a gene: 10. CDR1 is MGHRA, CDR2 YSYEKL, per germline. General study results and limits: The lymph node origin of tumor T cells was framed as consistent with a hypothesis, not demonstrated. Luminal-like breast cancer showed significantly higher tumor–nontumor repertoire similarity than basal-like. Tumor repertoires ranked between lymph nodes and nontumor tissue in diversity, with V and J gene preferences. Most tumor T cells seemingly derive from lymph node, then expand in tumor.

TCRdb itself ran the multiplex PCR reads through MiXCR, one entry per CDR3 protein. Of about 200,000 distinct CDR3 sequences in the sample, approximately 30% were seen once. Input material: axillary lymph node tissue. This sequence was found in a female donor with breast cancer. Some clones in this sample may be carry-over from other donors' samples. The chain has TRBV4-1 and TRBJ2-5, with 16 nucleotides matching TRBD2. This CDR3 reads CASSLPGTSGRVRETQYF. The CDR3 DNA reads TGCGCCAGCAGCCTACCCGGGACTAGCGGGAGGGTCCGGGAGACCCAGTACTTC.